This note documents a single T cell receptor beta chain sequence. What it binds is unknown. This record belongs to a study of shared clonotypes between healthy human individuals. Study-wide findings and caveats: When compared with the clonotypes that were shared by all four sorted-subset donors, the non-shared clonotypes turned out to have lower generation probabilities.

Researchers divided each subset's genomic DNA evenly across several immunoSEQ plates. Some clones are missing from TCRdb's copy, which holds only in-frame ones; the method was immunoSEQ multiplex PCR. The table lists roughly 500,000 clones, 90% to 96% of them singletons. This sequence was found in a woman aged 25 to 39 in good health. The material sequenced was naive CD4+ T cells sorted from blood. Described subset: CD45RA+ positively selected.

The CDR3 DNA sequence: TGTGCCAGTAGTCACCTAGGGGGCCCCAATCAGCCCCAGCATTTT. It encodes CASSHLGGPNQPQHF. The rearrangement uses TRBV19 and TRBJ1-5; 7 bases are a match to TRBD1. The germline V gene has CDR1 LNHDA and CDR2 SQIVND (reference sequence). The CDR3 covers 15 residues. The V and J ends lost 5 bases and 3 bases, in that order; junction bases with no gene match: 7.